A selection of T cell receptor beta chains follows, all from one sample in a study of OX40 agonist ivuxolimab in advanced cancers. TCRdb keeps only in-frame clones here, not all; method: immunoSEQ multiplex PCR. This table holds about 11,000 clones, 70% to 80% found once. The sequencing here drew on CD4+ or CD8+ T cells sorted from blood, taken in a trial of the OX40 agonist ivuxolimab. These receptors all stem from an adult with an advanced solid tumor such as melanoma, head and neck, liver or kidney cancer. Each CDR3 is given with its conserved first and last residue. D genes are given only for firm matches. Not every row has a clone size; where given, it reads once, few, many or a size class.

abundance: few
v_gene: TRBV9
j_gene: TRBJ1-1
d_gene: TRBD1
CDR3nt: TGTGCCAGCCGTCTCGGGACAGCGAACACTGAAGCTTTCTTT
CDR3aa: CASRLGTANTEAFF

abundance: few
v_gene: TRBV7-9
j_gene: TRBJ2-1
d_gene: NA
CDR3nt: TGTGCCAGCAGCTTGCTACAACCTTACAATGAGCAGTTCTTC
CDR3aa: CASSLLQPYNEQFF

abundance: NA
v_gene: TRBV4-1
j_gene: TRBJ1-2
d_gene: TRBD1
CDR3nt: TGCGCCAGCAGCCACCTGGGACAGGGGAACTATGGCTACACCTTC
CDR3aa: CASSHLGQGNYGYTF

abundance: NA
v_gene: TRBV21-1
j_gene: TRBJ2-2
d_gene: NA
CDR3nt: TGTGCCAGCAGCAAGGAGCGTAGGGACACCGGGGAGCTGTTTTTT
CDR3aa: CASSKERRDTGELFF

abundance: few
v_gene: TRBV7-3
j_gene: TRBJ2-3
d_gene: NA
CDR3nt: TGTGCCAGCCGGCTCCCGGACTACCAATCCACGCAGTATTTT
CDR3aa: CASRLPDYQSTQYF

abundance: NA
v_gene: TRBV6-5
j_gene: TRBJ2-2
d_gene: NA
CDR3nt: TGTGCCAGCAGTTACTTCCAGGGCACCGGGGAGCTGTTTTTT
CDR3aa: CASSYFQGTGELFF

abundance: once
v_gene: TRBV29-1
j_gene: TRBJ1-2
d_gene: TRBD1
CDR3nt: TGCAGCGTGACCCGGGACAGCTCAGGAGGCTACACCTTC
CDR3aa: CSVTRDSSGGYTF

abundance: NA
v_gene: TRBV5-5
j_gene: TRBJ1-2
d_gene: NA
CDR3nt: TGTGCCAGCAGCTTTGGCTGGGGGAACTATGGCTACACCTTC
CDR3aa: CASSFGWGNYGYTF

abundance: NA
v_gene: TRBV2
j_gene: TRBJ1-6
d_gene: NA
CDR3nt: TGTGCCAGCAGCGGACCCGGGGTTAATTCACCCCTCCACTTT
CDR3aa: CASSGPGVNSPLHF

abundance: NA
v_gene: TRBV5-1
j_gene: TRBJ1-3
d_gene: NA
CDR3nt: TGCGCCAGCAGCTTAGAGGGGTCTGGAAACACCATATATTTT
CDR3aa: CASSLEGSGNTIYF

abundance: NA
v_gene: TRBV10-3
j_gene: TRBJ1-1
d_gene: NA
CDR3nt: TGTGCCATCCGTGAAGAATTCGACAACACTGAAGCTTTCTTT
CDR3aa: CAIREEFDNTEAFF

abundance: once
v_gene: TRBV19
j_gene: TRBJ1-6
d_gene: NA
CDR3nt: TGTGCCAGTAGTACCCTAATGGAGGGGGACGGTTCACCCCTCCACTTT
CDR3aa: CASSTLMEGDGSPLHF

abundance: few
v_gene: TRBV11-2
j_gene: TRBJ1-2
d_gene: TRBD1
CDR3nt: TGTGCCAGTGGGACAGACAGACTAAAACTTAACTATGGCTACACCTTC
CDR3aa: CASGTDRLKLNYGYTF

abundance: NA
v_gene: TRBV27
j_gene: TRBJ1-1
d_gene: NA
CDR3nt: TGTGCCAGCAGTCAGCTTGGGGCCACTGAAGCTTTCTTT
CDR3aa: CASSQLGATEAFF

abundance: NA
v_gene: TRBV13
j_gene: TRBJ2-3
d_gene: TRBD2
CDR3nt: TGTGCCAGCAGCTTAGTACCCAGCGGGGGGGTCACAGATACGCAGTATTTT
CDR3aa: CASSLVPSGGVTDTQYF

abundance: NA
v_gene: TRBV15
j_gene: TRBJ2-5
d_gene: NA
CDR3nt: TGTGCCACCAGCAGAGATGGAGAGACCCAGTACTTC
CDR3aa: CATSRDGETQYF

abundance: NA
v_gene: TRBV2
j_gene: TRBJ1-5
d_gene: TRBD1
CDR3nt: TGTGCCAGCCAAGACCGGGACAGGTTTTATCAGCCCCAGCATTTT
CDR3aa: CASQDRDRFYQPQHF

abundance: NA
v_gene: TRBV6-1
j_gene: TRBJ1-5
d_gene: NA
CDR3nt: TGTGCCAGGGCGGGACATTTAGGGCAATCAGCCCCAGCATTT
CDR3aa: CARAGHLGQSAPAF

abundance: few
v_gene: TRBV19
j_gene: TRBJ2-5
d_gene: NA
CDR3nt: TGTGCCACCCTCGGAGGGGGATTGGGGGAGACCCAGTACTTC
CDR3aa: CATLGGGLGETQYF

abundance: once
v_gene: TRBV9
j_gene: TRBJ1-6
d_gene: NA
CDR3nt: TGTGCCAGCAGCTCCGGTCTCCCACCCCTCCACTTT
CDR3aa: CASSSGLPPLHF

abundance: NA
v_gene: TRBV6-1
j_gene: TRBJ2-1
d_gene: NA
CDR3nt: TGTGCCAGCAGCGCTCTTTCAGGCGGCAATGAGCAGTTCTTC
CDR3aa: CASSALSGGNEQFF

abundance: once
v_gene: TRBV9
j_gene: TRBJ2-7
d_gene: TRBD2
CDR3nt: TGTGCCAGCAGCGCCTCCCCGGGGGGCTACGAGCAGTACTTC
CDR3aa: CASSASPGGYEQYF

abundance: NA
v_gene: TRBV4-1
j_gene: TRBJ2-7
d_gene: NA
CDR3nt: TGCGCCAGCAGCCCAGGAGCGAACTACGAGCAGTACTTC
CDR3aa: CASSPGANYEQYF

abundance: NA
v_gene: TRBV6-7
j_gene: TRBJ2-1
d_gene: TRBD2
CDR3nt: TGTGCCAGCAGCAACGAGGCAGCGGGGGGGCCGTGGAATGAGCAGTTCTTC
CDR3aa: CASSNEAAGGPWNEQFF

abundance: NA
v_gene: TRBV30
j_gene: TRBJ2-6
d_gene: TRBD2
CDR3nt: TGTGCCGTCGGGGAGGGCAGCCCCGACCACCCTGGGGCCAACGTCCTGACTTTC
CDR3aa: CAVGEGSPDHPGANVLTF

abundance: once
v_gene: TRBV5-4
j_gene: TRBJ2-7
d_gene: NA
CDR3nt: TGTGCCAGCAGAGGGTTCCCTTCACACTACGAGCAGTACTTC
CDR3aa: CASRGFPSHYEQYF

abundance: medium-sized
v_gene: TRBV2
j_gene: TRBJ2-5
d_gene: NA
CDR3nt: TGTGCCAGCAGCACCTCGGACAGCCAAGAGACCCAGTACTTC
CDR3aa: CASSTSDSQETQYF

abundance: NA
v_gene: TRBV6-1
j_gene: TRBJ2-7
d_gene: TRBD1
CDR3nt: TGTGCCAGCAGTGAAGCCGAGACAGGGGACGAGCAGTACTTC
CDR3aa: CASSEAETGDEQYF

abundance: NA
v_gene: TRBV27
j_gene: TRBJ2-3
d_gene: NA
CDR3nt: TGTGCCAGCAGTTTATCGAATCTAGCCCTGCAGTATTTT
CDR3aa: CASSLSNLALQYF

abundance: once
v_gene: TRBV11-2
j_gene: TRBJ2-1
d_gene: NA
CDR3nt: TGTGCCAGCAGCTTTAGTAGCGGAAATGAGCAGTTCTTC
CDR3aa: CASSFSSGNEQFF

abundance: NA
v_gene: TRBV6-1
j_gene: TRBJ2-7
d_gene: NA
CDR3nt: TGTGCCAGCAGTTCGACGGTCGAGCAGTACTTC
CDR3aa: CASSSTVEQYF

abundance: NA
v_gene: TRBV7-2
j_gene: TRBJ2-3
d_gene: TRBD1
CDR3nt: TGTGCCAGCAGCTTAGTAGACAGGGGGATTGGGCAGTATTTT
CDR3aa: CASSLVDRGIGQYF